A single sample is the source of the 30 T cell receptor beta chains below, sequenced in a study of blood T cells in healthy people across ages. For the second PCR, which ran for roughly 7 to 11 cycles, a sample-barcoded 5' primer and a J-beta primer mix were used. TCRdb recomputed calls from the 5' RACE reads with MiXCR, one row per CDR3 protein. The sample lists 700,000 to 900,000 distinct CDR3 sequences; 40% to 65% were seen once. Input material: blood. These TCRs come from a man older than 75 in good health.

This clonotype turned up a few times. This sequence joins TRBV7-3 and TRBJ2-1; D remains unclear. Trimming cost V 5 bases and J 4 bases, with 9 bases left between them. CDR1 is SGHTA and CDR2 is FQGTGA in the germline V gene. The CDR3 has 13 amino acids. This CDR3 reads CASSRDKYNEQFF. CDR3 DNA sequence: TGTGCCAGCAGCCGAGACAAATACAATGAGCAGTTCTTC.

This sequence joins TRBV10-3 and TRBJ2-7; D not resolved. This CDR3 is built from 12 residues. Germline CDR1 and CDR2: ENHRY and SYGVKD. Trimming removed 2 bases from V and 2 bases from J, with 4 bases in between. The CDR3, as DNA: TGTGCCATCAGTGAGGGCACCTACGAGCAGTACTTC. It is translated as CAISEGTYEQYF.

Worth noting for this clonotype: The junction shows a germline mismatch at one end, possibly a read error. The chain recombines TRBV9 with TRBJ1-6; 7 bases match TRBD1. This CDR3 is built from 15 residues. Germline V gene data show CDR1 as SGDLS and CDR2 as YYNGEE. CDR3 sequence (DNA): TGTGCCAGCAGCCCACGACAGGGAGATAATTCACCCCACCACTTT. Translation: CASSPRQGDNSPHHF.

This clonotype appeared a few times. This chain connects TRBV18 to TRBJ1-2, with 7 bases lining up with TRBD1. CDR3 length: 14 residues. Germline V gives CDR1 KGHSH, CDR2 LQKENI. V trimming: 1 base; J trimming: 7 bases; junction bases outside the gene matches: 6. In nucleotides, the CDR3 is TGTGCCAGCTCACCACGAGACAGGGAGGGTGGCTACACCTTC. This codes for CASSPRDREGGYTF.

This clonotype was recorded a few times. The chain couples TRBV11-1 to TRBJ2-1, with 11 nucleotides matching TRBD2. The CDR3 is 16 residues long. The germline V gene has CDR1 SGHAT and CDR2 FQDESV (reference sequence). The V and J ends lost 1 base and 9 bases, in that order; junction bases with no gene match: 8. The CDR3 coding sequence is TGTGCCAGCAGCTTAGTAGCGGGAGGGCCCGTAGGTGAGCAGTTCTTC. It codes for CASSLVAGGPVGEQFF.

The genes are TRBV20-1 and TRBJ2-7, with 12 positions matching TRBD2. The germline V gene encodes CDR1 DFQATT and CDR2 SNEGSKA (reference sequence). The CDR3 runs to 17 residues. V lost 0 bases and J lost 0; bases outside the gene matches: 6. CDR3 sequence (DNA): TGCAGTGCTAGAGATCCCCAGACTAGCGGGGGCTCCTACGAGCAGTACTTC. This codes for CSARDPQTSGGSYEQYF.

The chain employs TRBV2 and TRBJ2-5, with no clear D. V shed 7 bases and J shed 1 base, with 10 bases lying between them. In germline, CDR1 is SNHLY, CDR2 FYNNEI. The length of the CDR3 is 13 residues. CDR3 protein: CASKRPGQETQYF. CDR3 in DNA: TGTGCCAGCAAGCGACCGGGCCAAGAGACCCAGTACTTC.

The J gene is TRBJ2-1, the V gene TRBV5-1; 7 nucleotides agree with TRBD2. Trimming cost V 0 bases and J 4 bases; bases outside gene matches: 7. The CDR3 length is 16 residues. Germline V gene sequence: CDR1 SGHRS, CDR2 YFSETQ. CDR3 amino acids: CASSLGGREPYNEQFF. DNA of the CDR3: TGCGCCAGCAGCTTGGGAGGGCGGGAGCCTTACAATGAGCAGTTCTTC.

This clonotype occurred a few times. V usage is TRBV2 and J usage is TRBJ2-1; D assignment may be TRBD1 or TRBD2 (5 bases each). CDR1 is SNHLY, CDR2 FYNNEI, per germline. The CDR3 has 16 residues. The V and J ends lost 1 base and 8 bases respectively, with 18 bases between them. The CDR3 sequence: CASSEGGGPRYHEQFF. In DNA form, the CDR3 reads TGTGCCAGCAGTGAAGGTGGGGGTCCTAGATACCATGAGCAGTTCTTC.

This chain uses TRBV10-3 with TRBJ1-1; 9 nucleotides agree with TRBD1. The germline gives CDR1 ENHRY, CDR2 SYGVKD. J lost 3 bases, V lost 7 bases, and 3 bases had no gene match. This CDR3 has 13 residues. CDR3 loop: CAITGQGHTEAFF. Written as DNA, the CDR3 is TGTGCCATCACTGGACAGGGGCACACTGAAGCTTTCTTT.

This clonotype turned up a few times. The gene calls are TRBV5-6 and TRBJ2-3; a weak D match, TRBD1 (5 bases). Germline lookup yields CDR1 SGHDT and CDR2 YYEEEE. The CDR3 runs 17 residues. V gave up 1 base and J gave up 14 bases, with 29 bases separating them. Here the CDR3 reads CASSLLSGPSVHRYAYF. Here the CDR3 DNA reads TGTGCCAGCAGCTTGTTATCAGGGCCCTCCGTCCACAGATACGCGTATTTT.

V is TRBV12-3 or TRBV12-4 and J is TRBJ2-6, with D perhaps matching TRBD1 or TRBD2 (5 bases each). CDR3 size: 18 residues. Trimming pared 5 bases from V and 0 bases from J, leaving 17 bases between. CDR3 loop: CASSPVPGRYSGANVLTF. The CDR3 region has the DNA TGTGCCAGCAGTCCCGTCCCGGGACGGTACTCTGGGGCCAACGTCCTGACTTTC.

The chain recombines TRBV6-1 with TRBJ2-5; D may be TRBD2 (6 bases). Germline V gene lookup returns CDR1 MNHNS and CDR2 SASEGT. The germline V and J ends were trimmed by 4 bases and 6 bases, with 12 bases remaining between them. CDR3 size: 13 residues. CDR3 in DNA: TGTGCCAGCAGTGTGACTAGTGAGCAGACCCAGTACTTC. It yields the protein CASSVTSEQTQYF.

This clonotype was seen more than once but under ten times. The rearrangement uses TRBV7-2 and TRBJ2-3; D may be TRBD1 or TRBD2 (5 bases each). The CDR3 loop spans 15 amino acids. CDR1 is SGHTA, CDR2 FQGNSA, per germline. Deletions cut 5 bases from V and 4 bases from J, with 16 bases between. The CDR3 is CASSPRGPEADTQYF. CDR3 coding DNA: TGTGCCAGCAGCCCCCGGGGCCCAGAAGCAGATACGCAGTATTTT. The entire variable domain, with the rest obtained from reference TRBV7-2 and TRBJ2-3, is as follows: GAGVSQSPSNKVTEKGKDVELRCDPISGHTALYWYRQSLGQGLEFLIYFQGNSAPDKSGLPSDRFSAERTGGSVSTLTIQRTQQEDSAVYLCASSPRGPEADTQYFGPGTRLTVL.

This clonotype was seen a handful of times. The genes are TRBV6-5 and TRBJ1-1, with D perhaps matching TRBD1 (5 bases). The ends were cut back, 2 bases at V and 8 bases at J, with 18 bases in the middle. Germline CDR1 is MNHEY and CDR2 is SVGAGI. The CDR3 is 15 amino acids. As DNA, the CDR3 is TGTGCCAGCAGTTACACGGACACCGGGAGTGGCGAAGCTTTCTTT. Encoded protein: CASSYTDTGSGEAFF.

This chain uses TRBV7-2 with TRBJ2-1; no firm D call. Germline CDR1 is SGHTA and CDR2 is FQGNSA. The CDR3 is made up of 12 amino acids. Trimming took off 1 base at V and 8 bases at J, with 6 bases between the two ends. Here the CDR3 DNA reads TGTGCCAGCAGCTTAGTGCTGGATGAGCAGTTCTTC. Amino acid sequence: CASSLVLDEQFF. The full variable domain, completed using reference TRBV7-2 and TRBJ2-1, is GAGVSQSPSNKVTEKGKDVELRCDPISGHTALYWYRQSLGQGLEFLIYFQGNSAPDKSGLPSDRFSAERTGGSVSTLTIQRTQQEDSAVYLCASSLVLDEQFFGPGTRLTVL.

The chain carries TRBV3-1 and TRBJ2-7; 16 nucleotides match TRBD2. From germline, CDR1 is LGHDT and CDR2 YNNKEL (reference sequence). V gave up 4 bases and J gave up 2 bases; unmatched junction bases: 5. CDR3 size: 17 residues. The CDR3, as DNA: TGTGCCAGCAGCCCCGGGACTAGCGGGAGGGACCCCTACGAGCAGTACTTC. Residues: CASSPGTSGRDPYEQYF.

Of note for this clonotype: An end of the junction differs from the germline gene, which may be a read error. The J gene is TRBJ2-2, the V gene TRBV20-1; D is possibly TRBD1 (6 bases). Germline CDR1 is DFQATT and CDR2 is SNEGSKA (reference sequence). This CDR3 region has 14 residues. The CDR3 nucleotides are TGCAGTACTAGAGAGGCAGGGGCACCCGGGGAGCTGTTTTTT. Residues: CSTREAGAPGELFF.

J is TRBJ2-3 and V is TRBV25-1; no firm D call. This CDR3 comprises 15 residues. Germline loops: CDR1 MGHDK, CDR2 SYGVNS. The V and J ends lost 3 bases and 2 bases respectively, with 12 bases between them. The CDR3 DNA reads TGTGCCAGCAGTGATCCAGCCTCCCCCACAGATACGCAGTATTTT. It specifies CASSDPASPTDTQYF.

CDR3: CASSLVLNTDTQYF. CDR3 sequence (DNA): TGTGCCAGCAGCTTAGTCCTAAACACAGATACGCAGTATTTT. This chain connects TRBV7-8 to TRBJ2-3; D gene unclear. V was trimmed by 1 base and J by 2 bases, leaving 7 bases between them. This CDR3 has 14 residues. Germline CDR1 and CDR2: SGHVS and FQNEAQ. Looking up the rest from reference TRBV7-8 and TRBJ2-3 gives the full variable domain: GAGVSQSPRYKVAKRGQDVALRCDPISGHVSLFWYQQALGQGPEFLTYFQNEAQLDKSGLPSDRFFAERPEGSVSTLKIQRTQQEDSAVYLCASSLVLNTDTQYFGPGTRLTVL.

This clonotype occurred many times. The CDR3 sequence is CASSLGTAYNEQFF. DNA for the CDR3: TGTGCCAGCAGTTTGGGGACAGCCTACAATGAGCAGTTCTTC. The chain carries TRBV12-3 or TRBV12-4 and TRBJ2-1; 7 nucleotides align to TRBD1. CDR3 length: 14 amino acids. Unmatched junction bases numbered 1, after V lost 3 bases and J lost 2 bases.

The V gene is TRBV18, the J gene TRBJ2-5; 7 positions agree with TRBD1. The J call may be incorrect, as the DNA end agrees better with TRBJ2-7. This CDR3 is 15 amino acids long. The germline V gene has CDR1 KGHSH and CDR2 LQKENI. The chain's CDR3 is CASQPPSGGWDEQYF. CDR3 DNA sequence: TGTGCCAGCCAACCCCCCTCAGGGGGTTGGGACGAGCAGTACTTC.

This clonotype was detected a few times. The J gene is TRBJ2-1, the V gene TRBV4-2, with D possibly TRBD2 on 5 matching bases. Germline V gene data show CDR1 as LGHNA and CDR2 as YNFKEQ. This CDR3 comprises 16 residues. V was trimmed by 4 bases and J by 1 base, leaving 14 bases between them. CDR3 coding DNA: TGTGCCAGCAGCCCGACGGACTCAGCGTCCTACAATGAGCAGTTCTTC. Translating it yields CASSPTDSASYNEQFF.

The J gene is TRBJ2-7, the V gene TRBV5-1; weak D call: TRBD1 (6 bases). The germline gives CDR1 SGHRS, CDR2 YFSETQ. The ends were cut back, 4 bases at V and 7 bases at J, with 18 bases in the middle. The CDR3 runs 14 residues. This chain's CDR3 is CASSGQGRGYEQYF. As DNA, the CDR3 is TGCGCCAGCAGCGGTCAGGGGCGTGGGTATGAGCAGTACTTC.

V gene TRBV27 combines with J gene TRBJ2-1, with 14 bases matching TRBD2. Germline-derived CDR1 and CDR2 are MNHEY and SMNVEV (reference sequence). CDR3 length: 17 residues. The V segment lost 5 bases and the J segment 2 bases; nucleotides outside the gene matches: 5. The DNA for the CDR3 is TGTGCCAGCAGTCTCGGACTAGCGGGAGGAACCTACAATGAGCAGTTCTTC. This codes for CASSLGLAGGTYNEQFF.

The chain uses TRBV28 and TRBJ2-7; D possibly corresponds to TRBD2 (6 bases). The CDR3 has 13 residues. Germline CDR1 and CDR2: MDHEN and SYDVKM. The V and J ends lost 6 bases and 4 bases respectively, with 13 bases between them. The CDR3 region has the DNA TGTGCCAGCAGGGAGGGCATGAGGTACGAGCAGTACTTC. Residues: CASREGMRYEQYF. Looking up the rest from reference TRBV28 and TRBJ2-7 gives the full variable domain: DVKVTQSSRYLVKRTGEKVFLECVQDMDHENMFWYRQDPGLGLRLIYFSYDVKMKEKGDIPEGYSVSREKKERFSLILESASTNQTSMYLCASREGMRYEQYFGPGTRLTVT.

The V and J genes are TRBV7-8 and TRBJ2-5; 8 bases are a match to TRBD2. CDR1 is SGHVS and CDR2 is FQNEAQ in the germline V gene. Losses at the gene ends were 2 bases for V and 5 bases for J; bases not matched to a gene: 10. The CDR3 contains 16 residues. In nucleotides, the CDR3 is TGTGCCAGCAGCTTACGGCTCGGGAGGGCCGGGGAGACCCAGTACTTC. This translates into CASSLRLGRAGETQYF.

This clonotype was seen a few times. The J gene is TRBJ1-2, the V gene TRBV29-1; D uncertain. The CDR3 has 12 amino acids. The germline CDR1 and CDR2 sequences are SQVTM and ANQGSEA. Deletions cut 5 bases from V and 8 bases from J, with 15 bases between. The CDR3 DNA reads TGCAGCGTTCTGTGGGGTGATTCGGGCTACACCTTC. It is translated as CSVLWGDSGYTF.

This rearrangement joins TRBV29-1 to TRBJ2-3, with D possibly being TRBD1 (5 bases). The CDR3 loop spans 14 amino acids. Germline CDR1 SQVTM, CDR2 ANQGSEA. Trimming took 5 bases from V and 1 from J, leaving 13 bases between them. Here the CDR3 reads CSVLGLRRTDTQYF. The CDR3 DNA is TGCAGCGTTCTGGGGCTCCGCCGCACAGATACGCAGTATTTT.

This clonotype was counted ten times or more. At one boundary the junction diverges from the germline segment, which might be a read error. The V and J genes are TRBV5-1 and TRBJ2-7, with TRBD2 matching over 8 bases. Germline loops: CDR1 SGHRS, CDR2 YFSETQ. The CDR3 covers 15 residues. CDR3 sequence: CASSLGGTSSYEQYF. The CDR3 bases are TGTGCCAGCAGCCTCGGGGGGACTAGTTCTTACGAGCAGTACTTC.